One TCR beta chain is described in this entry. This clonotype was detected only a few times. Its antigen is not yet known. No base-level quality is on record; no much larger clone is a single base apart. This sample is drawn from a study of identical twins (dated by TCRdb to the mid-2010s). With regard to the full study: The study deep-sequenced TCR alpha and beta repertoires from monozygotic twins, unrelated adults of various ages and cord blood to test whether fetal clonotypes persist. To rule out contamination, replicate twin experiments were performed at different times with different library preparation protocols.

Study-wide conclusions, independent of this receptor: The excess sharing between twins in beta out-of-frame sequences was weaker because fewer shared sequences reduced the signal-to-noise ratio. Because the same donors could not be followed over many years, conclusions were based on cross-sectional statistical analysis. Zero-insertion analyses could be partly confounded by invariant T cells such as MAIT and iNKT, although diverse VJ usage argued against such confounding for most clonotypes. Fewer insertions were carried by abundant cord blood beta clonotypes, a similar but weaker trend appeared in young adult naive repertoires, and no such trend appeared in memory repertoires. Compared with coincidental sharing between unrelated individuals, out-of-frame TCR alpha sequences shared between twins showed an excess of sequences with low generation probability. Recombination models systematically underestimated out-of-frame TCR alpha sharing in monozygotic twins but agreed with sharing between unrelated individuals.

Every donor was a healthy Caucasian. The study also sequenced three unrelated non-twin adults: a male aged 18 to 29, a male aged 50 to 59 and a female aged 50 to 59. Miltenyi CD45RO+ enrichment and human naive T-cell isolation kits were used to isolate memory (CD45RO+) and naive T cells from PBMC. The CDR1 and CDR2 encoded by the germline V gene are MNHEY and SVGEGT. The junction shows trimming of 6 bases on V and 5 bases on J, plus 17 bases between the germline ends. Measured from the cysteine to the phenylalanine, the CDR3 is 15 residues long. Only CDR3 DNA remains: 45 bases, in frame from the first base. The library was made by 5' RACE. The data were produced on an Illumina HiSeq 2000. Template switching added a universal primer binding site, and the final cDNA carried a unique molecular identifier that allowed TCR cDNA molecules to be counted accurately. Specific primers in the conserved constant-segment region were used to synthesize first-strand cDNA for TCR alpha and beta chains. To control for contamination, every cDNA library carried two barcodes: a SMART-Mk sample barcode plus Illumina barcodes. TruSeq adapter sequences, together with Illumina sample barcodes, were added in two successive PCR steps. TCR alpha and beta cDNA libraries were sequenced on the Illumina HiSeq platform with custom primers. For the original study's pipeline: Unique molecular identifiers were extracted from raw reads with MiGEC, and CDR3 positions were determined with MiXCR. For each individual, recombination models were inferred using an EM algorithm with the repgenHMM and IGoR tools. The tcR package in R was used for shared clonotype analysis, with sharing normalized by the product of cloneset sizes. Out-of-frame nonproductive sequences were analyzed to study raw recombination free of thymic and clonal selection effects. The raw public reads went through TCRdb reprocessing: fastp at Q25, MiXCR clone calling, in-frame beta chains kept. Each record represents a unique CDR3 protein, reported with the most common genes and DNA among its rows. TCRdb assigned the V and J calls; the authors' analysis was not used. The sample includes 300,000 to 400,000 distinct CDR3 sequences, with 7% to 9.5% observed a single time. The ten largest account for 8% to 10% of the sample.

Material for sequencing was naive T cells sorted from blood. The sample's cell subset or site, from its label and the paper: cells isolated with a human naive T-cell isolation kit. The rearranged chain carries TRBV6-2 or TRBV6-3 and TRBJ1-5, with the D gene uncertain. The sequence derives from a woman between 50 and 59 years old in good health. The nucleotides read TGTGCCAGCAGCGACCTAGACGGACGAGATCAGCCCCAGCATTTT. Its coded protein is CASSDLDGRDQPQHF.